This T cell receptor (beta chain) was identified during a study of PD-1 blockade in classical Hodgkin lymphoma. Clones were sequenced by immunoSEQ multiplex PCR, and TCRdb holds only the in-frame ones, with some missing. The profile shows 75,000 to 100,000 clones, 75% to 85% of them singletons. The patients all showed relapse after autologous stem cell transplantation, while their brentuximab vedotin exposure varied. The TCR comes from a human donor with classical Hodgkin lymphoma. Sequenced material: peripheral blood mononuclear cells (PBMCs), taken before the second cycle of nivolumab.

CDR3 region: CASSFMLGRSSLSGAFF. The CDR3 DNA sequence: TGTGCCAGCAGCTTCATGCTGGGACGATCGTCATTGTCGGGAGCTTTCTTT. This chain joins TRBV7-2 and TRBJ1-1; maybe TRBD1 (5 bases). CDR1 and CDR2 from the germline V gene are SGHTA and FQGNSA. This CDR3 is 17 amino acids long. The ends were cut back, 3 bases at V and 10 bases at J, with 27 bases in the middle.